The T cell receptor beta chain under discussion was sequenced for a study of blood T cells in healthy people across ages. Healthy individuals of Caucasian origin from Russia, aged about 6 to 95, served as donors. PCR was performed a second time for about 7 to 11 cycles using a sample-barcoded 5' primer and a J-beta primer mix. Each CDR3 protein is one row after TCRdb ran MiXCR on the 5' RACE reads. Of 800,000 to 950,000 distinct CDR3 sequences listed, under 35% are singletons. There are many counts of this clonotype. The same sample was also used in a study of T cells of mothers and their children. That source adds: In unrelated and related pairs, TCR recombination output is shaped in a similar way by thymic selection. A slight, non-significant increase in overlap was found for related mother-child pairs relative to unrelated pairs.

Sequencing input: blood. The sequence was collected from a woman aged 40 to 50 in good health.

The CDR3 here is CASSLSQILSYTF. CDR3 in DNA: TGTGCCAGCAGTTTGAGTCAGATCTTAAGCTACACCTTC. The rearrangement uses TRBV12-3 or TRBV12-4 and TRBJ1-2, with D uncertain. V lost 3 bases, J lost 9 bases, and 14 bases lay in between. CDR3 length: 13 amino acids.